These 17 T cell receptor beta chains share one sample of origin, sequenced in a study of Graves' ophthalmopathy and Graves' hyperthyroidism. Transcripts of RNA were the source for amplifying TCR beta CDR3 regions. HTBI-primed first-round RT-PCR preceded second-round multiplex PCR. One entry per CDR3 protein results from TCRdb running MiXCR on the multiplex PCR reads. The sample includes 450,000 to 600,000 distinct CDR3 sequences, just under 40% of them seen just once. The sequenced sample consisted of peripheral blood or thyroid tissue (not recorded which). The receptors were gathered from an adult man with Graves' hyperthyroidism.

The chain uses TRBV5-1 and TRBJ2-2; D gene uncertain. V lost 5 bases, J lost 8 bases, and 10 bases lay in between. Germline CDR1 is SGHRS and CDR2 is YFSETQ. There are 12 residues in the CDR3. The CDR3 sequence: CASRQRTGELFF. In DNA form, the CDR3 reads TGCGCCAGCAGACAGAGAACAGGGGAGCTGTTTTTT. Drawing the rest from reference TRBV5-1 and TRBJ2-2, the complete variable domain is KAGVTQTPRYLIKTRGQQVTLSCSPISGHRSVSWYQQTPGQGLQFLFEYFSETQRNKGNFPGRFSGRQFSNSRSEMNVSTLELGDSALYLCASRQRTGELFFGEGSRLTVL.

This clonotype was picked up many times. In nucleotides, the CDR3 is TGTGCCAGCAGCCCGGACGGGACAGGGGACTACGAGCAGTACTTC. Amino acids: CASSPDGTGDYEQYF. V and J are TRBV12-3 or TRBV12-4 and TRBJ2-7, with 10 bases identical to TRBD1. The CDR3 runs 15 residues. V shed 6 bases and J 3 bases; nucleotides not matched to a gene: 8.

This clonotype has at least ten counts. The chain couples TRBV10-3 to TRBJ2-5; D remains unclear. Germline loops: CDR1 ENHRY, CDR2 SYGVKD. V was shortened by 0 bases and J by 3 bases, with 8 bases between the two germline ends. The CDR3 is 14 amino acids. CDR3 amino acids: CAISESTVKETQYF. The CDR3 nucleotides read TGTGCCATCAGTGAGTCAACGGTGAAAGAGACCCAGTACTTC.

This rearrangement joins TRBV20-1 to TRBJ2-7; the D is unclear. This CDR3 spans 11 amino acids. CDR1 and CDR2 from the germline V gene are DFQATT and SNEGSKA (reference sequence). With 6 bases removed from V and 3 bases from J, the gap between germline ends came to 9 bases. Here the CDR3 DNA reads TGCAGTGCGGATCAACTCTACGAGCAGTACTTC. Translated: CSADQLYEQYF.

This clonotype was observed at least ten times. V and J are TRBV6-6 and TRBJ1-2, with 7 bases matching TRBD1. The CDR3 sequence is 14 residues long. The V gene end was trimmed by 6 bases and the J gene end by 4 bases; junction bases not matched to a gene: 8. Per the germline V gene, CDR1 is MNHNY and CDR2 is SVGAGI (reference sequence). CDR3 sequence reads: CASSSQTGTYGYTF. In DNA, the CDR3 is TGTGCCAGCAGCTCTCAGACAGGGACCTATGGCTACACCTTC.

V usage is TRBV6-1 and J usage is TRBJ2-7; 9 bases are shared with TRBD1. J was trimmed by 6 bases and V by 8 bases; bases with no gene match: 11. The CDR3 covers 14 residues. Germline V gene lookup returns CDR1 MNHNS and CDR2 SASEGT. CDR3 region: CASRYGQGTSEQYF. The DNA for the CDR3 is TGTGCCAGCCGTTACGGACAGGGGACTTCCGAGCAGTACTTC.

This clonotype turned up a few times. The chain links TRBV30 to TRBJ1-2; tentatively, D is TRBD1 (5 bases). Deletions cut 0 bases from V and 7 bases from J, with 12 bases between. This CDR3 contains 13 residues. Germline-derived CDR1 and CDR2 are GTSNPN and SVGIG (reference sequence). CDR3 bases: TGTGCCTGGAGTGTAGGAGGGGACGGTGGCTACACCTTC. It encodes CAWSVGGDGGYTF.

This clonotype was counted ten times or more. This chain joins TRBV20-1 and TRBJ2-7, with unresolved D. CDR1 is DFQATT and CDR2 is SNEGSKA in the germline V gene (reference sequence). Trimming shortened V by 1 base and J by 2 bases, and 9 bases separated the two germline ends. CDR3 length: 13 residues. The DNA for the CDR3 is TGCAGTGCTAGAGGGGATACTCCCTACGAGCAGTACTTC. Protein: CSARGDTPYEQYF.

To note about this clonotype: A much larger clone sits a single nucleotide away, making a read error possible. The genes are TRBV7-2 and TRBJ2-7; 7 bases match TRBD1. The CDR3 loop spans 14 amino acids. Germline V gene sequence: CDR1 SGHTA, CDR2 FQGNSA. CDR3 loop: CAGSWGTEAYEQYF. CDR3 nucleotides: TGTGCCGGCAGTTGGGGGACAGAAGCCTACGAGCAGTACTTC.

Ten or more counts support this clonotype. The chain recombines TRBV12-3 or TRBV12-4 with TRBJ1-3; D perhaps matches TRBD1 (6 bases). The CDR3 extends over 16 amino acids. With 6 bases removed from V and 4 bases from J, the gap between germline ends came to 19 bases. CDR3: CASSQQADRSGNTIYF. The CDR3 region has the DNA TGTGCCAGCAGCCAGCAAGCCGACAGGTCCGGAAACACCATATATTTT.

The rearrangement joins TRBV11-3 to TRBJ2-6; D possibly corresponds to TRBD1 (6 bases). This CDR3 spans 17 amino acids. V gave up 0 bases and J gave up 10 bases, with 19 bases separating them. The germline V gene has CDR1 SGHNT and CDR2 YENEEA. The CDR3 reads CASSLEGQQGPSNVLTF. In nucleotides, the CDR3 is TGTGCCAGCAGCTTAGAAGGTCAACAGGGACCTTCGAACGTCCTGACTTTC.

Ten or more counts support this clonotype. The chain couples TRBV2 to TRBJ2-7, with 8 bases that match TRBD1. This CDR3 spans 14 amino acids. Unmatched junction bases numbered 5, after V lost 7 bases and J lost 0 bases. CDR1 is SNHLY and CDR2 is FYNNEI in the germline V gene. The CDR3: CASTRDRSSYEQYF. The CDR3, as DNA: TGTGCCAGCACCAGGGACAGGAGCTCCTACGAGCAGTACTTC.

With regard to this clonotype: A much larger clone lies one base from this, so it may be a read error. In DNA form, the CDR3 reads TGTGCCAGCAGTTACTCAGGAGGGGGTCTGAACGAGCGGTACTTC. This encodes CASSYSGGGLNERYF. The rearrangement uses TRBV6-1 and TRBJ2-7, with D perhaps TRBD1 or TRBD2 (6 bases each). The CDR3 length is 15 residues. The germline V gene has CDR1 MNHNS and CDR2 SASEGT.

This clonotype was seen at least ten times. This sequence joins TRBV20-1 and TRBJ1-6, with D perhaps matching TRBD1 (6 bases). The V end lost 4 bases, the J end lost 7 bases, and 14 bases lay between the germline ends. Germline V gene lookup returns CDR1 DFQATT and CDR2 SNEGSKA (reference sequence). CDR3 size: 14 residues. For the CDR3, the DNA is TGCAGTGCTATGGATCAGGGGCGCAATTCACCCCTCCACTTT. It yields the protein CSAMDQGRNSPLHF.

There are many counts of this clonotype. The gene calls are TRBV10-3 and TRBJ1-1; D remains ambiguous. The CDR3 has 12 amino acids. The V gene lost 9 bases and the J gene lost 1 base, with 9 bases spanning the gap. The germline CDR1 and CDR2 sequences are ENHRY and SYGVKD. The CDR3 DNA sequence: TGTGCCATTACGACGGGGAACACTGAAGCTTTCTTT. Translated, it gives CAITTGNTEAFF.

The chain joins TRBV20-1 to TRBJ1-2; 10 positions match TRBD1. The CDR3 spans 14 residues. V shed 3 bases, J shed 7 bases, and the junction held 8 bases outside the gene matches. Germline V gene sequence: CDR1 DFQATT, CDR2 SNEGSKA (reference sequence). The CDR3 coding sequence is TGCAGTGCTAGGGGGACAGGGGAGGCTGGTGGCTACACCTTC. Its protein is CSARGTGEAGGYTF.

The rearrangement joins TRBV27 to TRBJ2-3; tentative D call: TRBD2 (5 bases). V was trimmed by 3 bases and J by 4 bases, leaving 11 bases between them. In germline, CDR1 is MNHEY, CDR2 SMNVEV (reference sequence). The CDR3 is made up of 14 amino acids. The CDR3 region is CASSLASNADTQYF. The CDR3 DNA follows: TGTGCCAGCAGTTTGGCTAGCAACGCAGATACGCAGTATTTT.